Listed below are T cell receptor beta chains from one sample, sequenced in a study of blood T cells in healthy people across ages. TCRdb used MiXCR to reprocess the 5' RACE reads, holding one entry per CDR3 protein. Counted here are roughly 1,500,000 distinct CDR3 sequences, 30% to 35% occurring once; the ten biggest clones make up around 10%. Sequences were obtained from blood. These receptors all stem from a woman younger than 45 in good health. CDR3s include the opening cysteine and the closing phenylalanine or tryptophan. Each record gives: J gene, clone size, V gene, D gene, CDR3 protein, CDR3 DNA. A D gene is named only where the DNA matches it firmly. Where a row states a size, it is once, few, many or the class of an expanded clone; other rows omit it.

>TRBJ2-7|few|TRBV28|NA
CASSSGGRATYEQYF
TGTGCCAGCAGTTCAGGAGGCAGAGCGACCTACGAGCAGTACTTC
>TRBJ2-7|NA|TRBV7-2|NA
CASSSQVGYEQYF
TGTGCCAGCAGCTCACAGGTGGGCTACGAGCAGTACTTC
>TRBJ1-1|NA|TRBV7-9|TRBD1
CASRKITGGTEAFF
TGTGCCAGCAGAAAAATTACAGGGGGCACTGAAGCTTTCTTT
>TRBJ2-3|NA|TRBV20-1|NA
CSAEWGGQTVFTDTQYF
TGCAGTGCGGAGTGGGGGGGGCAGACGGTTTTCACAGATACGCAGTATTTT
>TRBJ1-2|NA|TRBV7-2|NA
CASSPRTQGYGYTF
TGTGCCAGCAGCCCACGAACCCAGGGCTATGGCTACACCTTC
>TRBJ2-3|few|TRBV12-3/TRBV12-4|NA
CASSLAAGKDTDTQYF
TGTGCCAGCAGTTTAGCCGCCGGCAAAGACACAGATACGCAGTATTTT
>TRBJ2-5|many|TRBV29-1|TRBD1
CSVEEDRGETQYF
TGCAGCGTTGAAGAGGACAGGGGAGAGACCCAGTACTTC
>TRBJ2-1|many|TRBV7-3|TRBD1
CASSLGFRPGTGSHNEQFF
TGTGCCAGCAGCTTAGGGTTTAGACCCGGGACAGGTAGCCACAATGAGCAGTTCTTC
>TRBJ2-3|few|TRBV10-2|NA
CASSESQGASTDTQYF
TGCGCCAGCAGTGAGTCCCAGGGTGCTAGCACAGATACGCAGTATTTT
>TRBJ1-2|NA|TRBV12-3/TRBV12-4|NA
CASLFFAGYTF
TGTGCCAGTCTCTTTTTCGCCGGCTACACCTTC
>TRBJ1-5|NA|TRBV6-5|NA
CASSSVAGQPQHF
TGTGCCAGCAGTTCAGTAGCAGGTCAGCCCCAGCATTTT
>TRBJ2-5|many|TRBV27|TRBD2
CASSPGTSGRETQYF
TGTGCCAGCAGTCCCGGGACTAGCGGGAGGGAGACCCAGTACTTC
>TRBJ1-5|NA|TRBV3-1|TRBD1
CASSHIGGGQPQHF
TGTGCCAGCAGCCATATAGGGGGCGGACAGCCCCAGCATTTT
>TRBJ2-1|NA|TRBV29-1|TRBD2
CSVGLARVNEQFF
TGCAGCGTTGGACTAGCAAGGGTCAATGAGCAGTTCTTC
>TRBJ2-1|NA|TRBV6-2/TRBV6-3|NA
CASNSVSSYNEQLF
TGTGCCAGCAATAGCGTGAGCTCCTACAATGAGCAGTTGTTC
>TRBJ1-1|NA|TRBV12-3/TRBV12-4|TRBD1
CASSLGQVVTEAFF
TGTGCCAGCAGTTTGGGACAGGTGGTCACTGAAGCTTTCTTT
>TRBJ2-7|many|TRBV20-1|TRBD2
CSAGDPREGTYEQYF
TGCAGTGCTGGAGACCCAAGGGAGGGTACCTACGAGCAGTACTTC
>TRBJ1-1|few|TRBV7-8|NA
CASSLAGKGLTEAFF
TGTGCCAGCAGCTTAGCGGGGAAGGGGCTCACTGAAGCTTTCTTT
>TRBJ1-4|NA|TRBV6-5|NA
CASSQGAVNEKLFF
TGTGCCAGCAGTCAAGGGGCCGTTAATGAAAAACTGTTTTTT
>TRBJ1-1|NA|TRBV25-1|NA
CASSWGGRAFF
TGTGCCAGCAGTTGGGGGGGTCGAGCTTTCTTT
>TRBJ2-5|few|TRBV4-2|TRBD2
CASSQGRLAGSQETQYF
TGTGCCAGCAGCCAAGGTCGACTAGCGGGGTCACAAGAGACCCAGTACTTC
>TRBJ2-7|NA|TRBV9|TRBD1
CASSVSDRGYEQYF
TGTGCCAGCAGCGTAAGCGACAGGGGCTACGAGCAGTACTTC
>TRBJ2-6|NA|TRBV20-1|NA
CSAPGPGAGANVLTF
TGCAGTGCTCCCGGACCGGGAGCTGGGGCCAACGTCCTGACTTTC
>TRBJ2-7|NA|TRBV5-1|NA
CASSRNGRTETYEQYF
TGCGCCAGCAGCCGAAATGGCCGGACAGAGACCTACGAGCAGTACTTC
>TRBJ2-7|many|TRBV29-1|TRBD2
CSVGTSGTPSYEQYF
TGCAGCGTCGGGACTAGCGGGACACCGTCCTACGAGCAGTACTTC
>TRBJ2-3|NA|TRBV10-3|NA
CAITPGPTDTQYF
TGTGCCATTACCCCGGGGCCCACAGATACGCAGTATTTT
>TRBJ2-5|NA|TRBV15|NA
CATSAARGSGETQYF
TGTGCCACCAGCGCAGCCAGGGGTTCCGGAGAGACCCAGTACTTC
>TRBJ2-7|NA|TRBV28|NA
CASTLSRSSYEQYF
TGTGCCAGCACCCTATCGAGGTCTTCCTACGAGCAGTACTTC
>TRBJ2-7|NA|TRBV5-6|NA
CASSPQPGNDEQYF
TGTGCCAGCAGCCCGCAGCCGGGAAACGACGAGCAGTACTTC
>TRBJ2-1|NA|TRBV11-2|TRBD1
CASSLGTAKYNEQFF
TGTGCCAGCAGCTTGGGGACAGCCAAATACAATGAGCAGTTCTTC
>TRBJ2-2|NA|TRBV20-1|NA
CSAQHTGNRELFF
TGCAGTGCCCAACATACAGGGAACAGGGAGCTGTTTTTT
>TRBJ2-3|NA|TRBV18|TRBD2
CASSPPPPSGRIRPSTDTQYF
TGTGCCAGCTCACCACCGCCGCCTAGCGGGAGAATCAGACCTAGCACAGATACGCAGTATTTT
>TRBJ1-5|few|TRBV7-8|NA
CASSLSGATTQPQHF
TGTGCCAGCAGCTTGAGCGGGGCGACAACCCAGCCCCAGCATTTT
>TRBJ1-2|many|TRBV7-9|TRBD1
CASSLTPTGAPNYGYTF
TGTGCCAGCAGCTTAACCCCCACAGGGGCACCTAACTATGGCTACACCTTC
>TRBJ2-2|NA|TRBV7-8|TRBD2
CASSFPTSGRTTGELFF
TGTGCCAGCAGCTTCCCGACTAGCGGGAGAACCACCGGGGAGCTGTTTTTT
>TRBJ1-2|NA|TRBV27|TRBD1
CASSGDRGRDGYTF
TGTGCCAGCAGTGGGGACAGGGGAAGGGATGGCTACACCTTC
>TRBJ1-2|few|TRBV12-5|NA
CASAADYYGYTF
TGTGCTAGTGCCGCAGATTACTATGGCTACACCTTC
>TRBJ2-3|NA|TRBV5-1|TRBD2
CASSGRGIGTDTQYF
TGCGCCAGCAGCGGGCGGGGGATTGGCACAGATACGCAGTATTTT
>TRBJ2-3|few|TRBV28|TRBD2
CASSFPPSGRDSTDTQYF
TGTGCCAGCAGTTTTCCCCCTAGCGGGAGGGATTCCACAGATACGCAGTATTTT